This TCR beta chain was identified during a study of response to subunit inactivated influenza vaccine. Trimming cost V 8 bases and J 1 base, with 24 bases left between them. Germline V lookup: CDR1 DFQATT, CDR2 SNEGSKA (reference sequence). The CDR3 spans 16 residues. A note on this clonotype: Its matching antigen is unknown.

The study, taken as a whole, reports: The authors put forward the suggestion that each seasonal influenza vaccination may bring in only a limited number of new T cells.

TCRdb processed the RT-PCR reads anew with MiXCR; each CDR3 protein has one entry. The data contain fewer than 700,000 distinct CDR3 sequences, roughly 13% of them singletons. The receptor was derived from a man between 50 and 59 years old who received an inactivated influenza vaccine. Sequences were derived from PBMCs from blood, sampled more than 35 days after vaccination. This rearrangement joins TRBV20-1 to TRBJ2-7, with D unresolved. CDR3 sequence reads: CSFFNGLYGRSYEQYF. Written as DNA, the CDR3 is TGCAGTTTCTTCAACGGCCTATACGGACGGTCCTACGAGCAGTACTTC.